What follows is one T cell receptor beta chain and its context. What it binds is unknown. The sample comes from a study of neoadjuvant anti-PD-1 for oral cavity cancer. CDR1 is SGHKS, CDR2 YYEKEE, per germline (reference sequence). The CDR3 loop spans 14 amino acids. Trimming removed 2 bases at V and 4 bases at J, with 12 bases between. General study results and limits: Non-responders to neoadjuvant nivolumab had significantly more clonal PBMC T cells than responders.

Most PBMC samples had 480 ng input DNA in six replicates. Clones were sequenced by immunoSEQ multiplex PCR, and TCRdb holds only the in-frame ones, with some missing. This table holds 75,000 to 100,000 clones, less than 85% found once. The rearrangement joins TRBV5-5 to TRBJ1-1; D call uncertain. The TCR was taken from a person aged 35-79 years with oral cavity squamous cell carcinoma. The sequencing used PBMCs, collected before nivolumab (anti-PD-1) treatment. The CDR3 DNA reads TGTGCCAGCAGCTTCGGGCAAAGTCCCACTGAAGCTTTCTTT. Its protein is CASSFGQSPTEAFF.